This T cell receptor (beta chain) was observed in a study of memory CD4+ T cells and cytomegalovirus serostatus. Looking at the study overall: This sample comes from healthy Belgian adults, roughly 9 CMV seropositive, approximately 23 seronegative.

Unmatched junction bases numbered 2, after V lost 1 base and J lost 0 bases. CDR1 and CDR2 from the germline V gene are MNHNS and SASEGT. This CDR3 comprises 16 residues. Data came from immunoSEQ multiplex PCR; TCRdb stores just in-frame clones and leaves some out. The sample shows some 47,000 clones, under 80% of them seen only once. This clone was found once. The sort gate was single viable CD3+CD4+CD8-CD45RO+ cells for memory CD4+ T cells. The chain combines TRBV6-1 with TRBJ1-5; 8 nucleotides line up with TRBD1. Sequences were obtained from memory CD4+ T cells from blood. The sequence was collected from an adult in good health and CMV-seronegative. The CDR3 here is CASSEGTGFSNQPQHF. CDR3 DNA: TGTGCCAGCAGTGAAGGGACAGGGTTTAGCAATCAGCCCCAGCATTTT.